The clone carrying this T cell receptor (beta chain) was detected only a few times. Its antigen is unidentified. This entry is derived from a study of blood T cells in healthy people across ages. For the second PCR, which ran for about 6 to 11 cycles, a sample-barcoded 5' primer and a J-beta primer mix were used. TCRdb ran MiXCR on the 5' RACE reads and lists one entry per CDR3 protein. The repertoire has about 780,000 distinct CDR3 sequences, about 47% of them found once; the top ten carry less than 20%. Study conclusions and caveats: Whereas aged donors had fewer naive CD4+ cells, long-lived donors had more of them and higher diversity.

This clonotype originated in an elderly man in good health. The sample comprised blood.

The CDR3 DNA is TGTGCCAGCACCCCCACTCAAAAACCCCAAGAGACCCAGTACTTC. This sequence encodes CASTPTQKPQETQYF. The chain employs TRBV6-2 or TRBV6-3 and TRBJ2-5; D gene ambiguous. The CDR3 has 15 residues. CDR1 and CDR2 from the germline V gene are MNHEY and SVGEGT. The ends were cut back, 7 bases at V and 1 base at J, with 16 bases in the middle.